The 29 T cell receptor beta chains in this list originate from one sample, sequenced in a study of CD8+CD57+ T cells in acquired aplastic anemia. Sequencing involved patients with CD8+CD57+ cell expansion previously shown by flow cytometry. Genomic DNA was employed as the template in profiling TCR beta VDJ and CDR3. In TCRdb, the reads were re-called with MiXCR into one record per CDR3 protein. There are approximately 250,000 distinct CDR3 sequences in the sample; 82% occur only once, and 35% to 50% lies in the top ten. Sequenced input: sorted CD4+, CD8+, or CD8+CD57+ T cells (not recorded which) from PBMCs. These receptors came from a human donor with aplastic anemia.

Comment on this clonotype: At one boundary the junction diverges from the germline segment, which might be a read error. The CDR3 sequence is CDSSFYISSARDPNYPYNEQFF. The CDR3 coding sequence is TGTGACAGCAGCTTCTACATCAGCAGTGCTAGAGATCCGAATTACCCCTACAATGAGCAGTTCTTC. The chain recombines TRBV7-9 with TRBJ2-1; D call uncertain. The CDR3 loop spans 22 amino acids. Germline CDR1 SEHNR, CDR2 FQNEAQ (reference sequence).

This clonotype has only one observation. Because the CDR3's place on the DNA is in doubt, the DNA is left out and the CDR3 is given as listed by TCRdb. V gene TRBV19 combines with J gene TRBJ2-7; TRBD2 was called by the table and not checked on the DNA. Germline loops: CDR1 LNHDA, CDR2 SQIVND (reference sequence). Including both end residues, the CDR3 is 18 amino acids long. CDR3 sequence: CASSITSEITEQFFGQYV.

This chain uses TRBV2 with TRBJ1-2; TRBD1 aligns across 7 bases. After removal of 5 bases from V and 4 bases from J, the junction contained 4 bases not matched to a gene. The CDR3 runs 13 residues. Germline V gene sequence: CDR1 SNHLY, CDR2 FYNNEI. CDR3 loop: CASSWDRIYGYTF. CDR3 DNA: TGTGCCAGCAGTTGGGACAGAATCTATGGCTACACCTTC.

The chain has TRBV7-9 and TRBJ1-1; no clear D gene. Germline CDR1 and CDR2: SEHNR and FQNEAQ (reference sequence). The CDR3 is made up of 15 amino acids. Between the trimmed V and J ends, which lost 5 bases and 14 bases, there was a span of 27 bases. CDR3 in DNA: TGTGCCAGCAGCCCCGATCTGACGGAGCACACTGATGCGTTCTTT. Its protein is CASSPDLTEHTDAFF.

Turning to this clonotype: The junction and the germline gene differ at one end; a read error may be behind it. The V and J genes are TRBV7-8 and TRBJ2-1, with 10 bases lining up with TRBD1. This CDR3 is 15 amino acids long. The germline V gene encodes CDR1 SGHVS and CDR2 FQNEAQ. CDR3 in amino acids: CASSGTGASANDQFF. CDR3 coding DNA: TGTGCCAGCAGCGGGACAGGGGCTTCTGCCAATGACCAGTTCTTC.

The genes are TRBV7-6 and TRBJ2-5, with a weak D call TRBD1 (5 bases). Looked up from germline, CDR1 is SGHVS and CDR2 is FNYEAQ. The V end lost 11 bases, the J end lost 12 bases, and 31 bases lay between the germline ends. CDR3 size: 15 residues. CDR3 nucleotides: TGTGCCGGCCTTGGTGGGGCGGAGACTCAGTACTTCGAGTACTTC. Its translation: CAGLGGAETQYFEYF.

On this clonotype: Sequence at one end of the junction differs from germline and may be a read error. This rearrangement joins TRBV5-1 to TRBJ2-1, with 8 bases matching TRBD2. Per the germline V gene, CDR1 is SGHRS and CDR2 is YFSETQ. CDR3 length equals 15 residues. This CDR3 is CASSLRGDILNEQFF. In nucleotides, the CDR3 is TGTGCCAGCAGCTTGCGGGGGGACATTCTCAATGAGCAGTTCTTC.

This clonotype showed up just a few times. The V call is TRBV24-1, the J call TRBJ2-1, with 7 positions matching TRBD1. The V gene end was trimmed by 5 bases and the J gene end by 1 base; junction bases not matched to a gene: 4. CDR3 size: 15 residues. Germline V gene lookup returns CDR1 KGHDR and CDR2 SFDVKD. The CDR3 loop reads CATSGRQGSYNEQFF. DNA of the CDR3: TGTGCCACCAGTGGGAGACAGGGTTCCTACAATGAGCAGTTCTTC.

Notes on this clonotype: As the CDR3 is not closed by the conserved phenylalanine or tryptophan, this likely results from a read error. Because the CDR3's place on the DNA is in doubt, the DNA is left out and the CDR3 is given as listed by TCRdb. The gene calls are TRBV7-2 and TRBJ2-1; no check of the table's D call, TRBD2, against the DNA was made. From its first to its last residue, the CDR3 has 13 amino acids. Germline V gene lookup returns CDR1 SGHTA and CDR2 FQGNSA. The CDR3 is CASSFTGGPETLY.

This clonotype was counted a few times. The chain couples TRBV11-3 to TRBJ2-3; D not resolved. The CDR3 is 14 amino acids. Trimming took off 6 bases at V and 6 bases at J, with 16 bases between the two ends. The germline CDR1 and CDR2 sequences are SGHNT and YENEEA. Here the CDR3 reads CASSTTGSSDTQYF. The DNA of the CDR3 is TGTGCCAGCAGTACCACCGGAAGTTCCGATACGCAGTATTTT.

Remarks on this clonotype: A junction boundary mismatches the germline segment, possibly from a read error. The chain employs TRBV7-3 and TRBJ2-3; D may be TRBD2 (5 bases). This CDR3 has 12 amino acids. Germline CDR1 and CDR2: SGHTA and FQGTGA. Here the CDR3 reads CASSPSAAWEYF. The CDR3 coding sequence is TGTGCCAGCAGCCCATCGGCGGCTTGGGAGTATTTC. The variable domain in full, completed from reference TRBV7-3 and TRBJ2-3, reads GAGVSQTPSNKVTEKGKYVELRCDPISGHTALYWYRQSLGQGPEFLIYFQGTGAADDSGLPNDRFFAVRPEGSVSTLKIQRTERGDSAVYLCASSPSAAWEYFGPGTRLTVL.

This chain connects TRBV7-9 to TRBJ1-1; D not certain. V was trimmed by 5 bases and J by 14 bases, leaving 27 bases between them. The CDR3 extends over 15 amino acids. Germline V gives CDR1 SEHNR, CDR2 FQNEAQ (reference sequence). The CDR3 reads CASSHSGAEQHYVFF. The CDR3 DNA is TGTGCCAGCAGCCATAGTGGCGCGGAGCAGCATTACGTCTTCTTT.

The rearrangement links TRBV11-3 to TRBJ1-2; D is perhaps TRBD1 (6 bases). Germline loops: CDR1 SGHNT, CDR2 YENEEA. The CDR3 has 16 residues. The V gene lost 2 bases and the J gene lost 3 bases, with 16 bases spanning the gap. CDR3 in DNA: TGTGCCAGCAGCTTACATCTCAGGGGCTTGGACTATGGCTACACCTTC. Protein: CASSLHLRGLDYGYTF.

This clonotype has only a few counts. V is TRBV10-3 and J is TRBJ1-2, with TRBD1 matching over 7 bases. J gave up 7 bases and V 2 bases, and 10 bases lay outside the gene matches. The CDR3 consists of 15 residues. Germline lookup yields CDR1 ENHRY and CDR2 SYGVKD. This CDR3 is CAISESQGVFVGYTF. As DNA, the CDR3 is TGTGCCATCAGTGAGAGTCAGGGGGTATTTGTTGGCTACACCTTC.

With respect to this clonotype: Mismatch with germline at one junction end may stem from a read error. The chain combines TRBV9 with TRBJ2-3; possibly TRBD2 for D (5 bases). Germline V gene sequence: CDR1 SGDLS, CDR2 YYNGEE. This CDR3 comprises 14 residues. Here the CDR3 reads CASSVAGSGEAPHF. CDR3 DNA sequence: TGTGCCAGCAGCGTAGCGGGAAGCGGAGAAGCTCCGCATTTT.

The chain couples TRBV7-9 to TRBJ2-3; maybe TRBD2 (6 bases). V was pared by 0 bases and J by 14 bases, with 18 bases between. The germline CDR1 and CDR2 sequences are SEHNR and FQNEAQ (reference sequence). The CDR3 runs to 14 residues. CDR3 amino acids: CASSLAGGPETTYF. The CDR3 DNA sequence: TGTGCCAGCAGCTTAGCGGGAGGTCCCGAAACGACGTATTTT.

On this clonotype: The CDR3 does not close with the conserved phenylalanine or tryptophan, likely indicating a read error. The DNA is left out, because the CDR3 cannot be placed on it with certainty; the CDR3 is given as TCRdb lists it. The chain combines TRBV2 with TRBJ1-2; the table gives TRBD1 as D, unverified against the DNA. The CDR3 spans 15 residues, counting both ends. Germline CDR1 SNHLY, CDR2 FYNNEI. The CDR3 reads CASGDGGEDTQCFGP.

For this clonotype: The DNA is omitted, as the CDR3 cannot be located on it reliably, and the CDR3 follows TCRdb's listing. V gene TRBV7-9 combines with J gene TRBJ1-4. The germline gives CDR1 SEHNR, CDR2 FQNEAQ (reference sequence). The CDR3 has 15 amino acids, counting both end residues. CDR3 in amino acids: CASSQGRAGRYTFVF.

This clonotype has a handful of counts. The chain combines TRBV7-8 with TRBJ2-7, with TRBD1 as a possible D gene (7 bases). V lost 2 bases and J 1 base, leaving 21 bases between the germline ends. Per germline, CDR1 SGHVS and CDR2 FQNEAQ. The length of the CDR3 is 18 residues. The CDR3 nucleotides are TGTGCCAGCAGCTTACCGCCAGGCGGGACAGCCCTTTCCTACGAGCAGTACGTC. This sequence encodes CASSLPPGGTALSYEQYV.

The chain recombines TRBV25-1 with TRBJ2-3; 7 positions match TRBD2. Trimming removed 8 bases from V and 5 bases from J; junction bases left unmatched: 13. Germline values: CDR1 MGHDK, CDR2 SYGVNS. The CDR3 has 15 residues. The CDR3 loop reads CASQLCGLVRDTQYF. As DNA, the CDR3 is TGTGCCAGCCAACTCTGCGGACTAGTAAGAGATACGCAGTATTTT.

The chain links TRBV7-6 to TRBJ2-7; unclear D gene. This CDR3 is built from 18 residues. Deletions cut 2 bases from V and 1 base from J, with 21 bases between. From germline, CDR1 is SGHVS and CDR2 FNYEAQ. The CDR3 sequence: CASSLHPAETALSYEQYV. The CDR3 region has the DNA TGTGCCAGCAGCTTACACCCCGCAGAGACGGCCCTTTCCTACGAGCAGTACGTC.

To note about this clonotype: One end of the junction does not line up with germline, which may come from a read error. The chain has TRBV2 and TRBJ2-3; no clear D gene. CDR1 is SNHLY and CDR2 is FYNNEI in the germline V gene. The CDR3 extends over 14 amino acids. The CDR3 nucleotides read TGTGCCAGCAGTCCGACGTCGTTCCACAATGAGCAGTATTTC. Its protein product is CASSPTSFHNEQYF. The full variable domain, rest sourced from reference TRBV2 and TRBJ2-3, is EPEVTQTPSHQVTQMGQEVILRCVPISNHLYFYWYRQILGQKVEFLVSFYNNEISEKSEIFDDQFSVERPDGSNFTLKIRSTKLEDSAMYFCASSPTSFHNEQYFGPGTRLTVL.

V gene TRBV20-1 combines with J gene TRBJ1-1, with 8 bases identical to TRBD1. The CDR3 length is 14 residues. V dropped 3 bases and J dropped 8; count of bases not matched to a gene: 11. The germline CDR1 and CDR2 sequences are DFQATT and SNEGSKA (reference sequence). The CDR3 reads CSARGSDREGEAFF. DNA for the CDR3: TGCAGTGCTAGGGGATCGGACAGGGAAGGCGAAGCTTTCTTT.

This clonotype was counted ten times or more. The CDR3: CASSLAGGPDTQYQFF. The CDR3 DNA is TGTGCCAGCAGCTTAGCGGGAGGTCCCGATACGCAGTATCAGTTCTTC. The V and J genes are TRBV7-8 and TRBJ2-1; weak D call: TRBD2 (6 bases). Deletions cut 0 bases from V and 13 bases from J, with 22 bases between. The CDR3 has 16 residues. CDR1 is SGHVS and CDR2 is FQNEAQ in the germline V gene.

This clonotype was seen a few times. The chain is built from TRBV7-8 and TRBJ2-1; D is possibly TRBD2 (6 bases). Germline CDR1 is SGHVS and CDR2 is FQNEAQ. V was shortened by 3 bases and J by 8 bases, with 20 bases between the two germline ends. The CDR3 is 16 residues long. CDR3: CASSFQRGGETDEQFF. The CDR3 bases are TGTGCCAGCAGCTTTCAGAGAGGCGGGGAGACGGATGAGCAGTTCTTC. Complete variable domain (other parts from reference TRBV7-8 and TRBJ2-1): GAGVSQSPRYKVAKRGQDVALRCDPISGHVSLFWYQQALGQGPEFLTYFQNEAQLDKSGLPSDRFFAERPEGSVSTLKIQRTQQEDSAVYLCASSFQRGGETDEQFFGPGTRLTVL.

This clonotype was counted between two and nine times. V usage is TRBV19 and J usage is TRBJ1-1; unclear D gene. Looked up from germline, CDR1 is LNHDA and CDR2 is SQIVND (reference sequence). The CDR3 has 12 amino acids. V dropped 3 bases and J dropped 12 bases, with 14 bases sitting between them. CDR3 region: CASSMSGRSTFF. As DNA, the CDR3 is TGTGCCAGTAGTATGTCAGGTCGTAGCACTTTCTTT. The variable domain in full, with the rest retrieved from reference TRBV19 and TRBJ1-1, is DGGITQSPKYLFRKEGQNVTLSCEQNLNHDAMYWYRQDPGQGLRLIYYSQIVNDFQKGDIAEGYSVSREKKESFPLTVTSAQKNPTAFYLCASSMSGRSTFFGQGTRLTVV.

The genes are TRBV7-8 and TRBJ2-3, with D perhaps matching TRBD1 or TRBD2 (5 bases each). The CDR3 sequence is 14 residues long. V was cut by 3 bases and J by 8 bases, with 15 bases left in between. CDR1 and CDR2 from the germline V gene are SGHVS and FQNEAQ. The CDR3 loop reads CASSFSPHGTTQYF. CDR3 nucleotide sequence: TGTGCCAGCAGCTTTAGTCCACACGGGACTACGCAGTATTTT.

The CDR3 sequence: CASSSFEKLFF. The DNA for the CDR3 is TGTGCCAGCAGCAGCTTTGAAAAACTGTTTTTT. The genes are TRBV7-9 and TRBJ1-4; D gene unclear. Germline CDR1 is SEHNR and CDR2 is FQNEAQ (reference sequence). V gave up 5 bases and J gave up 7 bases, with 5 bases separating them. This CDR3 comprises 11 residues.

Details on this clonotype: As the CDR3 is not closed by the conserved phenylalanine or tryptophan, this likely results from a read error. Because the CDR3's place on the DNA is in doubt, the DNA is left out and the CDR3 is given as listed by TCRdb. The V call is TRBV7-8, the J call TRBJ2-3; the D segment call TRBD1 is taken from the table without a DNA check. Germline V gene data show CDR1 as SGHVS and CDR2 as FQNEAQ. The CDR3 totals 13 residues, both ends included. Here the CDR3 reads CASSLAPGPDQQY.